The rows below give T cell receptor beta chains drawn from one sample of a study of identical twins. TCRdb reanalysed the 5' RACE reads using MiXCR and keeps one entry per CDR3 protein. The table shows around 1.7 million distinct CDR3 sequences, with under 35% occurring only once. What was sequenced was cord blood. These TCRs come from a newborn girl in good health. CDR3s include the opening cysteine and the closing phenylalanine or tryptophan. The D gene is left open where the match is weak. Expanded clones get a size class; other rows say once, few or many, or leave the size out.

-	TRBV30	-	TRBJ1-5	TGTGCCTGGAGTGTAGGCGGCGGGCCCAATCAGCCCCAGCATTTT	CAWSVGGGPNQPQHF
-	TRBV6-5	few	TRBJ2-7	TGTGCCAGCAGTTACGAGAGGTATCTCTACAATGAGCAGTACTTC	CASSYERYLYNEQYF
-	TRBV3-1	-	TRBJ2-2	TGTGCCAGCAGCCAAGCGGGGGCAACCGGGGAGCTGTTTTTT	CASSQAGATGELFF
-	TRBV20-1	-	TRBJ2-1	TGCAGTGCTAGAGTCCTGACTAGACAAAACAATGAGCAGTTCTTC	CSARVLTRQNNEQFF
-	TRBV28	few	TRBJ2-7	TGTGCCAGCAGTCAGACAGACCTCTACGAGCAGTACTTC	CASSQTDLYEQYF
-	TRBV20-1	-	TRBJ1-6	TGCAGTGCTAGCGAGGGGCTCTATAATTCACCCCTCCACTTT	CSASEGLYNSPLHF
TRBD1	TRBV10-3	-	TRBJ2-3	TGTGCCATCGGGACAGGGATAAGCACAGATACGCAGTATTTT	CAIGTGISTDTQYF
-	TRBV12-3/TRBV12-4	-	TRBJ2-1	TGTGCCAGCAGCCACGGGTGGGGTGAGCAGTTCTTC	CASSHGWGEQFF
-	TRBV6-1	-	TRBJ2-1	TGTGCCAGCAGTGAATTCCGTTTAAATGAGCAGTTCTTC	CASSEFRLNEQFF
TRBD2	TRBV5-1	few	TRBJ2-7	TGCGCCAGCAGCCCTGGACTAGCGGGAGGGCCGGCCTACGAGCAGTACTTC	CASSPGLAGGPAYEQYF
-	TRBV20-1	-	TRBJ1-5	TGCAGTGCTCTGCTAGGGGGGGCTCAGCCCCAGCATTTT	CSALLGGAQPQHF
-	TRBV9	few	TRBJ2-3	TGTGCCAGCAGCGTAGTTCTGGGGGCTACGCAGTATTTT	CASSVVLGATQYF
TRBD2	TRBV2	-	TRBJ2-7	TGTGCCAGCAGTGAAGGGACTAGCGGGAGTCGGGATGAGCAGTACTTC	CASSEGTSGSRDEQYF
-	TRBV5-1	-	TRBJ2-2	TGCGCCACCGCACGCGGGACCGGCGAGGGGACCGGGGAGCTGTTTTTT	CATARGTGEGTGELFF
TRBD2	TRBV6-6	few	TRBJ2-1	TGTGCCAGCAGGTACCTGACTAGCGGGATTTGGAATGAGCAGTTCTTC	CASRYLTSGIWNEQFF
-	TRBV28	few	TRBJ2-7	TGTGCCAGCACCAACATCGGGGGAGGAACCTACGAGCAGTACTTC	CASTNIGGGTYEQYF
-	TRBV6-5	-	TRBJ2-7	TGTGCCAGCAGCCCAAGGGGAAGGGTCTACGAGCAGTACTTC	CASSPRGRVYEQYF
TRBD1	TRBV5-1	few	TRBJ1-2	TGCGCCAGCAGCCCGACAGGGGGCGAGTATGGCTACACCTTC	CASSPTGGEYGYTF
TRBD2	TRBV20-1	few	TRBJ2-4	TGCAGTACTAGGGGCGGGGGGGCCACAGCCAAAAACATTCAGTACTTC	CSTRGGGATAKNIQYF
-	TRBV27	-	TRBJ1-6	TGTGCCAGCAGTCAAACAGTGGGTAATTCACCCCTCCACTTT	CASSQTVGNSPLHF
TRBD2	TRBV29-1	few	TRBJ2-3	TGCAGCGTTGAATTACTAGCGGGGGCCTCGGCAGATACGCAGTATTTT	CSVELLAGASADTQYF
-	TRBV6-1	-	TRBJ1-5	TGTGCCAGCAAAACAGGGAGGTGGCAGCCCCAGCATTTT	CASKTGRWQPQHF
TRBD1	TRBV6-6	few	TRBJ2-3	TGTGCCAGCAGTTACTCAAAAGGGGGCCGGACAGATACGCAGTATTTT	CASSYSKGGRTDTQYF
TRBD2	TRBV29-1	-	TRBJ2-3	TGCAGCGCCGCTAGCGGGAGGGCAACAGATACGCAGTATTTT	CSAASGRATDTQYF
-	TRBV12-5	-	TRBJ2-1	TGTGCTAGTGGTTTGGTAGGCAGCTGGGGGCAGTTCTTC	CASGLVGSWGQFF
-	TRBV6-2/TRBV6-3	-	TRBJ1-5	TGTGCCACCCAGAGACCCACACAGCCCCAGCATTTT	CATQRPTQPQHF
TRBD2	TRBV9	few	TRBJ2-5	TGTGCCAGCAGCGCTAGCGGGAGGTACCAAGAGACCCAGTACTTC	CASSASGRYQETQYF
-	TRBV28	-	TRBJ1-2	TGTGCCAGCAGTTCACATGGGACCACTCTCCGTGGCTACACCTTC	CASSSHGTTLRGYTF
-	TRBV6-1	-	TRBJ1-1	TGTGCCAGCAGACTTAAGAACACTGAAGCTTTCTTT	CASRLKNTEAFF
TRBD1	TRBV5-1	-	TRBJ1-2	TGCGCCAGCAGCTTGGATTTGGGAGGGGGCAGGCATGGCTACACCTTC	CASSLDLGGGRHGYTF
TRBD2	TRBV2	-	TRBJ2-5	TGTGCCAGCAGTGAACGCCTAGCGGCGACATGGACCCAGTACTTC	CASSERLAATWTQYF
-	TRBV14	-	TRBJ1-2	TGTGCCAGCAGCCAACGCGTGGGAAACTATGGCTACACCTTC	CASSQRVGNYGYTF
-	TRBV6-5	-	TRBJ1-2	TGTGCCAGCAGAGGGGTAACAGGAGGCTATGGCTACACCTTC	CASRGVTGGYGYTF
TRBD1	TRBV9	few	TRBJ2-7	TGTGCCAGCAGCGCAACGGGACAGCCTTCCTACGAGCAGTACTTC	CASSATGQPSYEQYF
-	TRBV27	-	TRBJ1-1	TGTGCCAGCAGTTCCCGTTTCAAGAACACTGAAGCTTTCTTT	CASSSRFKNTEAFF
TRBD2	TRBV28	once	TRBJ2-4	TGTGCCGGCACCGGACTAGCGGGAGCCGAAAACATTCAGTACTTC	CAGTGLAGAENIQYF
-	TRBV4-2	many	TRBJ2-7	TGTGCCAGCAGCCACAGCTCCTACGAGCAGTACTTC	CASSHSSYEQYF
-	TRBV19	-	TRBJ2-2	TGTGCCAGGATAACATGCGGGGAGCTGTTTTTT	CARITCGELFF